A selection of T cell receptor beta chains follows, all from one sample in a study of cytomegalovirus exposure and HLA in healthy donors. Repertoires were generated with immunoSEQ multiplex PCR, while TCRdb's copy carries only in-frame clones and drops some. The sample carries roughly 140,000 clones, approximately 83% recorded once. The sample comprised PBMCs. The receptors were sampled from a man aged 35 to 55 in good health and CMV-seropositive. The CDR3 runs from the conserved cysteine through the conserved F or W. Fields, in order: CDR3 length, V gene, J gene, CDR3 protein.

>19|TRBV18|TRBJ1-2
CASSPLAGGGAQLGDGYTF
>12|TRBV30|TRBJ1-2
CAWGGQGDGYTF
>16|TRBV6-8|TRBJ1-1
CASSYVGRGVGTEAFF
>12|TRBV7-2|TRBJ2-1
CASSLWANEQFF
>13|TRBV30|TRBJ1-1
CAWSIRTGTEAFF
>15|TRBV5-5|TRBJ2-5
CASSWRQADQETQYF
>17|TRBV4-1|TRBJ2-5
CASKAVGGQGVWETQYF
>14|TRBV6-5|TRBJ1-2
CASRGQGIVYGYTF
>15|TRBV5-6|TRBJ2-1
CASSSAGVPTDEQFF
>14|TRBV4-1|TRBJ1-3
CASSPTGVGNTIYF
>15|TRBV6-5|TRBJ1-1
CASSTRTGQNTEAFF
>16|TRBV4-1|TRBJ2-7
CASSRSGQGVSVEQYF
>14|TRBV11-2|TRBJ2-7
CASSLLGQGYEQYF
>15|TRBV5-4|TRBJ2-5
CASSWGGAGEETQYF
>16|TRBV10-3|TRBJ1-2
CAIRSRGGAPHYGYTF
>12|TRBV29-1|TRBJ2-7
CSVERGSYEQYF
>16|TRBV5-1|TRBJ2-1
CASTRLASEPYNEQFF
>14|TRBV10-1|TRBJ2-1
CASSRRGTDNEQFF
>15|TRBV6-5|TRBJ1-3
CASSYSGVSGNTIYF
>14|TRBV2|TRBJ1-1
CASSEYEGYTEAFF
>14|TRBV9|TRBJ2-3
CASSVVPETDTQYF
>14|TRBV9|TRBJ1-3
CASSVGGQRNTIYF
>16|TRBV5-1|TRBJ2-2
CASSLAIGQGTGELFF
>17|TRBV5-1|TRBJ1-1
CASSSTGTTTMNTEAFF
>14|TRBV29-1|TRBJ1-4
CSVSGPSTNEKLFF
>16|TRBV28|TRBJ2-7
CASSLLAGTGGCEQYF